This T cell receptor beta chain is drawn from a study of T cell responses to AZD1222 COVID-19 vaccine. Study observations and caveats: Among the donors, most were white British and more were female, and clonal diversity was possibly underestimated. After two AZD1222 doses, spike-specific TCR breadth and depth rose versus day 0.

Assay used: immunoSEQ multiplex PCR; TCRdb lists only in-frame clones, some missing. Of about 260,000 clones detected, 85% to 95% appear once; the ten largest clones hold roughly 0.5%. Regarding this clone: The target antigen is unknown.

Germline lookup yields CDR1 MNHEY and CDR2 SVGEGT. CDR3 size: 21 residues. The V gene end was trimmed by 2 bases and the J gene end by 3 bases; junction bases not matched to a gene: 25. This chain links TRBV6-2 or TRBV6-3 with TRBJ2-7; 7 bases map to TRBD2. Specimen: peripheral blood, collected on day 0 of AZD1222 vaccination. This TCR was recovered from an adult in good health. This CDR3 reads CASSYNPSKGISGKALYEQYF. CDR3 bases: TGTGCCAGCAGTTACAACCCCTCAAAGGGGATAAGCGGGAAGGCCCTCTACGAGCAGTACTTC.